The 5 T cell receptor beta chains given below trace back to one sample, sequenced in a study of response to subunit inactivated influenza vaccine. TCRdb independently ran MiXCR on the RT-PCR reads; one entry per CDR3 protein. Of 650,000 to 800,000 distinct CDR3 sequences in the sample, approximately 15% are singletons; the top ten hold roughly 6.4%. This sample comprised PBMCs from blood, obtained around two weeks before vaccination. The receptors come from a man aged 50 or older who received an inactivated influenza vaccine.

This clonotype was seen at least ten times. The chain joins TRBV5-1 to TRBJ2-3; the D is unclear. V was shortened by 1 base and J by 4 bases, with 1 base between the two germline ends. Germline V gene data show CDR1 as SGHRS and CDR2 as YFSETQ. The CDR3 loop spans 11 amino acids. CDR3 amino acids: CASSLSDTQYF. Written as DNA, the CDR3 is TGCGCCAGCAGCTTGTCAGATACGCAGTATTTT.

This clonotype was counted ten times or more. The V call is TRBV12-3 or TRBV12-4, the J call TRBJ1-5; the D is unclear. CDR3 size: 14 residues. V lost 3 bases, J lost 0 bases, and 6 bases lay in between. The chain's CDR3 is CASSFVYSNQPQHF. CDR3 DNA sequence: TGTGCCAGCAGTTTCGTATATAGCAATCAGCCCCAGCATTTT.

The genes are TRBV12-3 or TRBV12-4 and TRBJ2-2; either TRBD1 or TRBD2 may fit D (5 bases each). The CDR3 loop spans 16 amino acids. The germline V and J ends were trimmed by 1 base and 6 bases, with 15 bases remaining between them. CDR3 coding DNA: TGTGCCAGCAGTTTAGATGGGGGAGTTTCGGCCGGGGAGCTGTTTTTT. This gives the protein CASSLDGGVSAGELFF.

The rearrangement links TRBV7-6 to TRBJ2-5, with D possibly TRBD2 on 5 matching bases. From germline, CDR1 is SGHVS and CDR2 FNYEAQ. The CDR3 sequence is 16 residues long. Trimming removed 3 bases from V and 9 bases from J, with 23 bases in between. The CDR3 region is CASSFGGSDFRESQYF. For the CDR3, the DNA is TGTGCCAGCAGCTTTGGCGGGTCCGATTTTCGCGAGTCCCAGTACTTC.

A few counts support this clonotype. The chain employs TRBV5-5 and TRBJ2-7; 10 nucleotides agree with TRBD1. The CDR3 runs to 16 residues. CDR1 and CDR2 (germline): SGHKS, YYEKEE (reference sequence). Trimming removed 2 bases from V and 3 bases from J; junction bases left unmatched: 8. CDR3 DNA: TGTGCCAGCAGCTTTGGACCGGGACAGGGGATCTACGAGCAGTACTTC. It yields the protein CASSFGPGQGIYEQYF. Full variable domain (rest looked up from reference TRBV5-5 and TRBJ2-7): DAGVTQSPTHLIKTRGQQVTLRCSPISGHKSVSWYQQVLGQGPQFIFQYYEKEERGRGNFPDRFSARQFPNYSSELNVNALLLGDSALYLCASSFGPGQGIYEQYFGPGTRLTVT.